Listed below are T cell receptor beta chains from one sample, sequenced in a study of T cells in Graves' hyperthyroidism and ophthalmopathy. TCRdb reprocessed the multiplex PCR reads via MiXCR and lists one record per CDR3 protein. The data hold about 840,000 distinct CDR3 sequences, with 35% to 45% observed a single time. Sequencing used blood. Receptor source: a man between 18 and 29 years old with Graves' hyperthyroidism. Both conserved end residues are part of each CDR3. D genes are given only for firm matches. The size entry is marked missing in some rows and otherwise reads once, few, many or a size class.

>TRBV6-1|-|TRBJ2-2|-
CAISEARGLGELFF
TGTGCCATCAGTGAAGCGCGAGGGCTCGGGGAGCTGTTTTTT
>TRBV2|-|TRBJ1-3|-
CASSEARGGNTIYF
TGTGCCAGCAGTGAAGCGAGGGGGGGAAACACCATATATTTT
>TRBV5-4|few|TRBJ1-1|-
CASSLADAGLEAFF
TGTGCCAGCAGCTTGGCCGATGCGGGGTTGGAAGCTTTCTTT
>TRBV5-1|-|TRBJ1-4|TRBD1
CASSKPSGTGEEKLFF
TGCGCCAGCAGTAAACCCTCCGGGACAGGGGAGGAAAAACTGTTTTTT
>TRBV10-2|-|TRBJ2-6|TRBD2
CASRGLAGANVLTF
TGCGCCAGCAGGGGACTAGCGGGGGCCAACGTCCTGACTTTC
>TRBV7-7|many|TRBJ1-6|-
CASSLFRESSYNSPLHF
TGTGCTAGCAGCTTATTCAGGGAGAGCTCCTATAATTCACCCCTCCACTTT
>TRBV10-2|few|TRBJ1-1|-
CAGRGRATEAFF
TGCGCCGGCAGGGGTCGGGCCACTGAAGCTTTCTTT
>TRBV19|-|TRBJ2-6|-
CATKSGANVLTF
TGTGCCACAAAATCTGGGGCCAACGTCCTGACTTTC
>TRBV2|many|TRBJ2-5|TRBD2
CASSERPAGAGETQYF
TGTGCCAGCAGTGAAAGACCTGCGGGAGCGGGGGAGACCCAGTACTTC
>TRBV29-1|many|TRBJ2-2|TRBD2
CSVETSGTGGELFF
TGCAGCGTTGAGACTAGCGGGACAGGCGGGGAGCTGTTTTTT
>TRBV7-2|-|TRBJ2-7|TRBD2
CASSLISGSSYEQYF
TGTGCCAGCAGCTTAATAAGCGGGAGCTCCTACGAGCAGTACTTC
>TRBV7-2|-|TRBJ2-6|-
CASSSGSGLTGANVLTF
TGTGCCAGCAGCTCAGGTTCCGGACTGACAGGGGCCAACGTCCTGACTTTC
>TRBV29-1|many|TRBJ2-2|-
CSVDWVTGELFF
TGCAGCGTTGATTGGGTGACCGGGGAGCTGTTTTTT
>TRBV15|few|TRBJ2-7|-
CATSNRGTYEQYF
TGTGCCACCAGCAACAGAGGAACCTACGAGCAGTACTTC
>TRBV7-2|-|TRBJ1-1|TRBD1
CASSSTFEGARNTEAFF
TGTGCCAGCAGCTCCACCTTTGAGGGGGCTAGGAACACTGAAGCTTTCTTT
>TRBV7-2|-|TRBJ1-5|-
CASSQARGVGNQPQHF
TGTGCCAGCAGCCAAGCTAGGGGCGTTGGCAATCAGCCCCAGCATTTT
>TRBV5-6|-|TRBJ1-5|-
CASSFRDYQETQHF
TGTGCCAGCAGCTTCCGGGACTACCAAGAGACCCAGCATTTT
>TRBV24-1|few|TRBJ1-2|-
CATSDLDTSGYTF
TGTGCCACCAGTGATCTAGACACGTCTGGCTACACCTTC
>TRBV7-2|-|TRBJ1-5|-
CASSLEIWGGNQPQHF
TGTGCCAGCAGCTTAGAAATATGGGGGGGGAATCAGCCCCAGCATTTT
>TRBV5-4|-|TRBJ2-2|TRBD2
CASSIARGGHLNTGELFF
TGTGCCAGCAGCATAGCCCGGGGGGGACACTTGAACACCGGGGAGCTGTTTTTT
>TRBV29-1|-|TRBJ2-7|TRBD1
CSVESGTGTHYEQYF
TGCAGCGTTGAATCGGGGACAGGGACCCACTACGAGCAGTACTTC
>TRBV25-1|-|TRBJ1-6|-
CASSETGGGRSPLHF
TGTGCCAGCAGTGAAACGGGTGGGGGGCGGTCACCCCTCCACTTT
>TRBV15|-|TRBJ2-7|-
CAAKGEEPYEQYF
TGTGCCGCCAAGGGGGAAGAGCCCTACGAGCAGTACTTC
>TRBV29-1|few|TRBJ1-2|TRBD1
CSVATGDGYTF
TGCAGCGTGGCTACAGGGGACGGCTACACCTTC
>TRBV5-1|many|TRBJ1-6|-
CASSWRTANSPLHF
TGCGCCAGCAGCTGGAGGACAGCAAATTCACCCCTCCACTTT
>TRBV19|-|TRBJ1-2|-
CARTDYGYTF
TGTGCCCGGACGGACTATGGCTACACCTTC
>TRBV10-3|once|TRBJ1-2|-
CAIRDSGGGYTF
TGTGCCATCAGAGACTCCGGGGGTGGCTACACCTTC
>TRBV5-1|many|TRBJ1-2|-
CASSLSARNYGYTF
TGCGCCAGCAGCTTGTCTGCGAGGAACTATGGCTACACCTTC
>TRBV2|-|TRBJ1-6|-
CASSLAGADSPLHF
TGTGCCAGCAGCTTGGCAGGGGCTGATTCACCCCTCCACTTT
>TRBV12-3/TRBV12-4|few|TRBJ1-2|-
CASSPGTGWGGYGYTF
TGTGCCAGCAGCCCCGGGACCGGGTGGGGGGGCTATGGCTACACCTTC
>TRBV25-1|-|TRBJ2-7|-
CASTYRDELYEQYF
TGTGCCAGCACCTACCGGGACGAACTCTACGAGCAGTACTTC
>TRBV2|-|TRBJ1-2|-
CASTPGTLGLYGYTF
TGTGCCAGCACGCCCGGGACACTCGGGCTCTATGGCTACACCTTC
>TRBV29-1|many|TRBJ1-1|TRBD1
CSAWTGENTEAFF
TGCAGCGCCTGGACAGGGGAGAACACTGAAGCTTTCTTT
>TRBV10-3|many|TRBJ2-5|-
CAIRVGTSTGETQYF
TGTGCCATCAGAGTCGGAACCTCCACGGGGGAGACCCAGTACTTC
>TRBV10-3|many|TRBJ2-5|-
CAIATGRETQYF
TGTGCCATCGCGACAGGTCGAGAGACCCAGTACTTC
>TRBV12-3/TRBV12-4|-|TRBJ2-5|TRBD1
CASSSWDRGFQETQYF
TGTGCCAGCAGTTCGTGGGACAGGGGGTTTCAAGAGACCCAGTACTTC
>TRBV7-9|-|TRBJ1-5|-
CASSGDAHGNQPQHF
TGTGCCAGCAGTGGGGACGCCCACGGCAATCAGCCCCAGCATTTT
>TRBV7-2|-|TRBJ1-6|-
CASSSVAGTGLPLHF
TGTGCCAGCAGCTCAGTCGCGGGAACAGGGTTACCCCTCCACTTT
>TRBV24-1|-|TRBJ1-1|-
CATSGQRAHTEAFF
TGTGCCACCAGTGGACAGAGGGCTCACACTGAAGCTTTCTTT
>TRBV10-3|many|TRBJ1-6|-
CAISESEDTSPLHF
TGTGCCATCAGTGAGTCTGAGGACACCTCACCCCTCCACTTT
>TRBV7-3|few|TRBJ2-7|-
CASSLGGLGDEQYF
TGTGCCAGCAGCTTGGGGGGGCTCGGGGACGAGCAGTACTTC
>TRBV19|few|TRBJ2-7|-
CASSINGVGPYEQYF
TGTGCCAGTAGTATAAACGGGGTCGGACCCTACGAGCAGTACTTC
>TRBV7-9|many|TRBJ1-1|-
CASSSHLGNTEAFF
TGTGCCAGCAGCTCGCACCTGGGAAACACTGAAGCTTTCTTT
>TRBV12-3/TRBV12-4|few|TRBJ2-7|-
CASSQHQGRQYF
TGTGCCAGCAGCCAACACCAGGGACGGCAGTACTTC
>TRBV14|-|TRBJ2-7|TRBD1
CASSPRDRVYDEQYF
TGTGCCAGCAGCCCACGGGACAGGGTTTACGACGAGCAGTACTTC
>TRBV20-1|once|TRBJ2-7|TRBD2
CSASISGVVNEQYF
TGCAGTGCTAGTATTAGCGGGGTAGTCAACGAGCAGTACTTC
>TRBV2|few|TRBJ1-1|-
CAIRMVGRIEAFF
TGTGCCATTCGAATGGTGGGGCGAATTGAAGCTTTCTTT
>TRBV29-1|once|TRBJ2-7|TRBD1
CSATGQTPYEQYF
TGCAGCGCTACGGGACAGACACCCTACGAGCAGTACTTC
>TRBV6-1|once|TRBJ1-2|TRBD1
CASTVTGLDYGYTF
TGTGCCAGCACCGTGACAGGGCTTGACTATGGCTACACCTTC
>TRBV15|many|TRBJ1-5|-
CATSRDPGSNQPQHF
TGTGCCACCAGCAGAGATCCCGGTAGCAATCAGCCCCAGCATTTT
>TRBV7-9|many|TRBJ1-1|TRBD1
CASSPRYSTGPTEAFF
TGTGCCAGCAGCCCACGATACTCGACAGGGCCCACTGAAGCTTTCTTT
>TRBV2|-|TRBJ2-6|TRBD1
CASGAGGTAF
TGTGCCAGCGGGGCAGGGGGAACAGCTTTC
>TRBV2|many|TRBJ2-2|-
CASRRDTGELFF
TGTGCCAGCCGGAGAGACACCGGGGAGCTGTTTTTT